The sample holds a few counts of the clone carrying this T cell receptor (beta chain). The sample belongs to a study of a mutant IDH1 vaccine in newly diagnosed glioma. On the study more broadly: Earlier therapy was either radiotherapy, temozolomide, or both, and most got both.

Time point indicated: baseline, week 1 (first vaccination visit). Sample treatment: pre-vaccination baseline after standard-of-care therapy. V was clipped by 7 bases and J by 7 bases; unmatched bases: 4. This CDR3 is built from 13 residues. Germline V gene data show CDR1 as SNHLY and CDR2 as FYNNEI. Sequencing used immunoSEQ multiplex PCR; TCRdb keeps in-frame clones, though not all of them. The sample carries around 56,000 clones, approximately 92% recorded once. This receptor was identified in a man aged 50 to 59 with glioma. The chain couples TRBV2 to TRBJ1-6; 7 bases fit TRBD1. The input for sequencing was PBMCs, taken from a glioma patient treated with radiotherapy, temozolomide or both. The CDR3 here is CASIRDRNSPLHF. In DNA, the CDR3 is TGTGCCAGCATAAGGGACAGAAATTCACCCCTCCACTTT. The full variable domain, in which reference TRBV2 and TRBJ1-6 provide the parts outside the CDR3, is EPEVTQTPSHQVTQMGQEVILRCVPISNHLYFYWYRQILGQKVEFLVSFYNNEISEKSEIFDDQFSVERPDGSNFTLKIRSTKLEDSAMYFCASIRDRNSPLHFGNGTRLTVT.